This T cell receptor (beta chain) came from a study of blood T cell repertoires in COVID-19. Some clones are missing from TCRdb's copy, which holds only in-frame ones; the method was immunoSEQ multiplex PCR. The repertoire includes more than 450,000 clones, around 90% of them detected once, and under 0.85% sits in the top ten. This CDR3 region has 16 residues. Looked up from germline, CDR1 is MGHRA and CDR2 is YSYEKL. Trimming shortened V by 0 bases and J by 6 bases, and 18 bases separated the two germline ends. V is TRBV4-1 and J is TRBJ2-7, with D unresolved. The sequencing sample was made of PBMCs or T cells enriched from blood (not recorded which). This clonotype was obtained from a young woman who had recovered from COVID-19. The CDR3 sequence is CASSQDREGWSGEQYF. CDR3 bases: TGCGCCAGCAGCCAAGATAGAGAAGGATGGTCGGGCGAGCAGTACTTC.